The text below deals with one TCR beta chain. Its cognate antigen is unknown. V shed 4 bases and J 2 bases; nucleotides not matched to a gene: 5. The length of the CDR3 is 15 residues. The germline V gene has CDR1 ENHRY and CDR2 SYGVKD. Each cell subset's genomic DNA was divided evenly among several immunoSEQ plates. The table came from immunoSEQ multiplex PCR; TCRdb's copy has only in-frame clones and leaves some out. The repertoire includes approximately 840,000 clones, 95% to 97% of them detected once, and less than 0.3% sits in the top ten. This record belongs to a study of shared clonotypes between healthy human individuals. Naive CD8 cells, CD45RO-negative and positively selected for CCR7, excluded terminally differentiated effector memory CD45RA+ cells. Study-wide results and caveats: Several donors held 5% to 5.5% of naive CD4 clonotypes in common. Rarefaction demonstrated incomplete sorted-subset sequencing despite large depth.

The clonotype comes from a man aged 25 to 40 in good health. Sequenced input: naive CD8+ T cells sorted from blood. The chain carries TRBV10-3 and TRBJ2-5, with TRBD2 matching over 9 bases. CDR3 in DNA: TGTGCCATCAGTGGGGGGACTAGCAGACAAGAGACCCAGTACTTC. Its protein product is CAISGGTSRQETQYF.